This T cell receptor beta chain was identified during a study of T cell responses to AZD1222 COVID-19 vaccine. General observations from the study: It should be noted that donors were predominantly white British and more often female, and clonal diversity was possibly underestimated.

The protocol was immunoSEQ multiplex PCR, while the TCRdb copy is restricted to in-frame clones and leaves out a portion. The sample lists roughly 180,000 clones, around 94% seen once, with about 1.5% in the top ten. With regard to this clone: What it binds is not known.

The source material was peripheral blood, sampled 28 days after the second AZD1222 dose. This TCR derives from an adult who received the AZD1222 COVID-19 vaccine.

For the CDR3, the DNA is TGTGCCAGCTCACCCTTGACTGGGGAGCGCTATGGCTACACCTTC. Its translation is CASSPLTGERYGYTF. V gene TRBV18 combines with J gene TRBJ1-2, with D unclear. The CDR3 has 15 residues. Germline V gene data show CDR1 as KGHSH and CDR2 as LQKENI. Between the trimmed V and J ends, which lost 3 bases and 4 bases, there was a span of 15 bases.